This passage covers 13 T cell receptor beta chains from one sample sequenced in a study of blood T cell repertoires in COVID-19. Sequencing used immunoSEQ multiplex PCR; TCRdb keeps in-frame clones, though not all of them. The data contain about 110,000 clones, about two thirds of them singletons. Sequencing input: peripheral blood. The receptors originated from a human donor with acute or convalescent COVID-19. The donor label of this sample is uncertain.

The chain links TRBV6-5 to TRBJ2-3; TRBD2 matches 9 bases. The CDR3 sequence is 12 residues long. The germline gives CDR1 MNHEY, CDR2 SVGAGI. V was pared by 8 bases and J by 10 bases, with 7 bases of the junction left unmatched. The CDR3 is CASLSGGVPQYF. The DNA of the CDR3 is TGTGCCAGCCTTAGCGGGGGCGTGCCGCAGTATTTT.

This clone has only a few counts. V is TRBV5-4 and J is TRBJ1-1; D possibly corresponds to TRBD1 (6 bases). Germline CDR1 is SGHNT and CDR2 is YYREEE (reference sequence). CDR3 length: 14 amino acids. Trimming removed 4 bases from V and 1 base from J, with 11 bases in between. As DNA, the CDR3 is TGTGCCAGCAGCAAGGGGGGGAGGAACACTGAAGCTTTCTTT. It encodes CASSKGGRNTEAFF. The full variable domain, completed using reference TRBV5-4 and TRBJ1-1, is ETGVTQSPTHLIKTRGQQVTLRCSSQSGHNTVSWYQQALGQGPQFIFQYYREEENGRGNFPPRFSGLQFPNYSSELNVNALELDDSALYLCASSKGGRNTEAFFGQGTRLTVV.

The chain joins TRBV6-5 to TRBJ1-1; a possible D gene is TRBD1 (6 bases). This CDR3 region has 14 residues. The V gene's germline CDR1 is MNHEY and CDR2 SVGAGI. V lost 2 bases, J lost 7 bases, and 14 bases lay in between. CDR3 amino acids: CASSYGDRSNEAFF. The DNA for the CDR3 is TGTGCCAGCAGTTACGGAGACAGGAGTAATGAAGCTTTCTTT.

The chain uses TRBV28 and TRBJ2-1, with 9 bases fitting TRBD2. Germline CDR1 and CDR2: MDHEN and SYDVKM. After removal of 8 bases from V and 6 bases from J, the junction contained 11 bases not matched to a gene. This CDR3 has 15 amino acids. CDR3 coding DNA: TGTGCCAGCCGCCCGGGGCGGGGGGGTTTCAATGAGCAGTTCTTC. This encodes CASRPGRGGFNEQFF.

This clone turned up a few times. For the CDR3, the DNA is TGTGCCAGCAGTTTCGGACAGGGCGGGTCACCCCTCCACTTT. Translating gives CASSFGQGGSPLHF. The V gene is TRBV27, the J gene TRBJ1-6, with 8 bases aligning to TRBD1. V lost 3 bases to trimming and J lost 10 bases; unmatched junction nucleotides: 5. This CDR3 is built from 14 residues. Per the germline V gene, CDR1 is MNHEY and CDR2 is SMNVEV (reference sequence).

This clone was detected only a few times. This chain uses TRBV7-9 with TRBJ2-1, with 10 bases aligning to TRBD2. CDR3 length: 17 amino acids. Trimming removed 5 bases from V and 7 bases from J; junction bases left unmatched: 14. The germline V gene encodes CDR1 SEHNR and CDR2 FQNEAQ (reference sequence). The CDR3 protein is CASSPHRGSGGYNEQFF. Here the CDR3 DNA reads TGTGCCAGCAGCCCCCACCGCGGTAGCGGGGGGTATAATGAGCAGTTCTTC.

V and J are TRBV9 and TRBJ2-1, with TRBD2 identical over 9 bases. Germline assignment: CDR1 SGDLS and CDR2 YYNGEE. This CDR3 is built from 15 residues. V shed 4 bases and J 0 bases; nucleotides not matched to a gene: 2. The CDR3 bases are TGTGCCAGCAGCCGGACTAGCGACTCCTACAATGAGCAGTTCTTC. The encoded protein is CASSRTSDSYNEQFF.

V gene TRBV3-1 (or the pseudogene TRBV3-2) combines with J gene TRBJ1-1; no reliable D call. This CDR3 is built from 14 residues. Germline CDR1 LGHDT, CDR2 YNNKEL (reference sequence). V lost 1 base, J lost 11 bases, and 17 bases lay in between. The CDR3 protein is CASSQGSNLRRAFF. The CDR3 nucleotides read TGTGCCAGCAGCCAAGGTAGTAACTTGCGGAGGGCTTTCTTT.

This clone was seen a handful of times. CDR3 nucleotides: TGTGCCAGCAGCCCAGGGTCCCGGGCGGGGGGGACCGGGGAGCTGTTTTTT. It encodes CASSPGSRAGGTGELFF. The chain is built from TRBV7-7 and TRBJ2-2; 9 bases line up with TRBD2. The V gene end was trimmed by 5 bases and the J gene end by 5 bases; junction bases not matched to a gene: 12. Per germline, CDR1 SSHAT and CDR2 FNYEAQ (reference sequence). CDR3 length: 17 amino acids.

The count of this clone is one. This chain connects TRBV24-1 to TRBJ1-2, with D perhaps matching TRBD1 (5 bases). Germline V lookup: CDR1 KGHDR, CDR2 SFDVKD. The germline V and J ends were trimmed by 10 bases and 2 bases, with 16 bases remaining between them. The CDR3 has 14 amino acids. The CDR3 bases are TGTGCCACGCGGAGACAGACTCTCAACTATGGCTACACCTTC. Translated, it gives CATRRQTLNYGYTF.

This sequence joins TRBV19 and TRBJ1-5; TRBD1 matches at 10 bases. This CDR3 comprises 16 residues. CDR1 is LNHDA, CDR2 SQIVND, per germline (reference sequence). V lost 6 bases to trimming and J lost 3 bases; unmatched junction nucleotides: 8. The CDR3 coding sequence is TGTGCCAGTAGACCACGGGACAGGGGCCCCAATCAGCCCCAGCATTTT. Translating gives CASRPRDRGPNQPQHF. The full variable domain, with the rest looked up from reference TRBV19 and TRBJ1-5, is DGGITQSPKYLFRKEGQNVTLSCEQNLNHDAMYWYRQDPGQGLRLIYYSQIVNDFQKGDIAEGYSVSREKKESFPLTVTSAQKNPTAFYLCASRPRDRGPNQPQHFGDGTRLSIL.

The chain combines TRBV12-5 with TRBJ2-1, with 13 bases fitting TRBD2. This CDR3 is 16 amino acids long. Germline trimming cut 5 bases from V and 9 bases from J; bases unmatched to any gene: 10. Germline CDR1 reads LGHNT; CDR2 reads FRNRAP. CDR3 nucleotide sequence: TGTGCTAGTGGTCCCAGAGGACTAGCGGGGGAGAGTGAGCAGTTCTTC. This gives the protein CASGPRGLAGESEQFF.

This chain joins TRBV14 and TRBJ2-7; the match to TRBD1 covers 9 bases. V lost 3 bases to trimming and J lost 6 bases; unmatched junction nucleotides: 6. The CDR3 extends over 14 amino acids. Germline CDR1 is SGHDN and CDR2 is FVKESK. The CDR3 loop is CASSHIDRGSEQYF. The CDR3 DNA is TGTGCCAGCAGCCACATCGACAGGGGGAGCGAGCAGTACTTC.